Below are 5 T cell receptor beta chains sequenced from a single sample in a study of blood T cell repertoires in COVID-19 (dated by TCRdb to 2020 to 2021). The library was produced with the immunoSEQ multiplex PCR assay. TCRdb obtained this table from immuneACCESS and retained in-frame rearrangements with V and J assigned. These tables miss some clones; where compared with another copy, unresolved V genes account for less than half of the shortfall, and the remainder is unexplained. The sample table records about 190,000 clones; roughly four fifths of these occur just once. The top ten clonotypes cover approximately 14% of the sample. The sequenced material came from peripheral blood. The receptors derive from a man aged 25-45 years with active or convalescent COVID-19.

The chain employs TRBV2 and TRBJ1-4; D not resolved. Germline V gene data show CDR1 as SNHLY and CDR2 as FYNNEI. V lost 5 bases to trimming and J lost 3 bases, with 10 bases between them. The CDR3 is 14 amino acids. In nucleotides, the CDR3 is TGTGCCAGCAGTTGGTCTGCGGCTAATGAAAAACTGTTTTTT. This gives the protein CASSWSAANEKLFF.

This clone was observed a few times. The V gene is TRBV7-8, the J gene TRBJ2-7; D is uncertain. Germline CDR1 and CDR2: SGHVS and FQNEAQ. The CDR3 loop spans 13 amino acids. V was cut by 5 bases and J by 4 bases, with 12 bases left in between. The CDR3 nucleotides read TGTGCCAGCAGCCTAGACACGTTATACGAGCAGTACGTC. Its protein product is CASSLDTLYEQYV.

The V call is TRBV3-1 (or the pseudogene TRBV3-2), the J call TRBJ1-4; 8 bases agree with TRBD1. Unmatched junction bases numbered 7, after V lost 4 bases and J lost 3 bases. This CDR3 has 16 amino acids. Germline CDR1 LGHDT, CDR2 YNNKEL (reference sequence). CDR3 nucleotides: TGTGCCAGCAGCCCCGGACAGGGTGCTTCTAATGAAAAACTGTTTTTT. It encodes CASSPGQGASNEKLFF.

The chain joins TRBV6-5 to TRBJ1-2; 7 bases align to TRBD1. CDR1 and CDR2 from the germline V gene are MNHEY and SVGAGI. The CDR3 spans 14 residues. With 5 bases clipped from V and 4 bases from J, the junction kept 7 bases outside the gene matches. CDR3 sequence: CASSRDGTAYGYTF. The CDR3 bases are TGTGCCAGCAGTCGAGACGGGACAGCCTATGGCTACACCTTC.

Written as DNA, the CDR3 is TGTGCCAGCAGCCAAGAGGCTGAAATTATGAACACTGAAGCTTTCTTT. Its protein is CASSQEAEIMNTEAFF. V and J are TRBV4-2 and TRBJ1-1; D is unclear. Trimming removed 0 bases from V and 0 bases from J, with 11 bases in between. This CDR3 has 16 residues. Germline CDR1 LGHNA, CDR2 YNFKEQ.